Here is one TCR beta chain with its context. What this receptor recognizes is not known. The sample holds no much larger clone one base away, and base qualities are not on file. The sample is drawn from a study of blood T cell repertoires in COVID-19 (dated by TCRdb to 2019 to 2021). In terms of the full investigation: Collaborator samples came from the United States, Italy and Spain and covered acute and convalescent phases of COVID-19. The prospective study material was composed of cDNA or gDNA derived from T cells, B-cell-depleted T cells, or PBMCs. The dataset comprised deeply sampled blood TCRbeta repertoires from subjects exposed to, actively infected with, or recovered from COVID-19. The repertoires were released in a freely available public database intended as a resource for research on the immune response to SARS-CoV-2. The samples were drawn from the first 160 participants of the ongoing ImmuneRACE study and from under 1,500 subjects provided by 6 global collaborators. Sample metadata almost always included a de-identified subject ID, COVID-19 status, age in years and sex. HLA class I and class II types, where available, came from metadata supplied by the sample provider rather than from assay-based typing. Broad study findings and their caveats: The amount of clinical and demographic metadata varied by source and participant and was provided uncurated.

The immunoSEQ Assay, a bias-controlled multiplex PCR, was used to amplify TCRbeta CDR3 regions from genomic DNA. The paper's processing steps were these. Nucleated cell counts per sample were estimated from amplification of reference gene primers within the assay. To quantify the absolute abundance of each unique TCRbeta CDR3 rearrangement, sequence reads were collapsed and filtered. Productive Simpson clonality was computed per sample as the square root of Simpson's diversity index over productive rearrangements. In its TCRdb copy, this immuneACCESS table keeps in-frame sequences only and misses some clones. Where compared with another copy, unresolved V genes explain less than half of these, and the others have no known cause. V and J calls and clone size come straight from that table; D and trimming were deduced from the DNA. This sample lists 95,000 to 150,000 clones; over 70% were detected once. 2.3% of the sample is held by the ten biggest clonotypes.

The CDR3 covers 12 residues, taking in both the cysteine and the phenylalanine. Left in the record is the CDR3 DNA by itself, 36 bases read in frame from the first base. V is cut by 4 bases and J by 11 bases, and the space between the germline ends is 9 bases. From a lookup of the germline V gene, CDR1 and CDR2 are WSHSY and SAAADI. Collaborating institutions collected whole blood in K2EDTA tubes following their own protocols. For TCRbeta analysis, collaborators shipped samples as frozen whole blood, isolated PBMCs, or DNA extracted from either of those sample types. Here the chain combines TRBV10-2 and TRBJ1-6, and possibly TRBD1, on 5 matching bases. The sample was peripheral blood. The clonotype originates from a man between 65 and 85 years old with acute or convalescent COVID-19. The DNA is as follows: TGCGCCAGCAGTGGGGGCCAACCACCCCTCCACTTT. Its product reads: CASSGGQPPLHF.